The 28 T cell receptor beta chains listed next were all sequenced from one sample in a study of T cell responses to AZD1222 COVID-19 vaccine. Profiled with immunoSEQ multiplex PCR; TCRdb holds only in-frame clones, not every one. Among approximately 260,000 clones listed, more than 80% were seen once. The specimen was peripheral blood, collected on day 0 of AZD1222 vaccination. The receptors stem from an adult in good health.

The J gene is TRBJ1-2, the V gene TRBV5-6; 9 bases are a match to TRBD1. The V and J ends lost 0 bases and 5 bases, in that order; junction bases with no gene match: 8. The CDR3 is 16 amino acids. Germline-derived CDR1 and CDR2 are SGHDT and YYEEEE. CDR3 sequence: CASSLGRTGVDYGYTF. CDR3 sequence (DNA): TGTGCCAGCAGCTTGGGTCGGACAGGGGTGGATTATGGCTACACCTTC. The variable domain in full, completed from reference TRBV5-6 and TRBJ1-2, reads DAGVTQSPTHLIKTRGQQVTLRCSPKSGHDTVSWYQQALGQGPQFIFQYYEEEERQRGNFPDRFSGHQFPNYSSELNVNALLLGDSALYLCASSLGRTGVDYGYTFGSGTRLTVV.

The chain recombines TRBV7-9 with TRBJ1-4, with TRBD1 identical over 12 bases. The CDR3 loop spans 15 amino acids. Unmatched junction bases numbered 7, after V lost 6 bases and J lost 8 bases. Germline V gene lookup returns CDR1 SEHNR and CDR2 FQNEAQ (reference sequence). CDR3 DNA: TGTGCCAGCAGTGGGACAGGGGGCCAAAGAGAAAAACTGTTTTTT. Residues: CASSGTGGQREKLFF. Filled out from reference TRBV7-9 and TRBJ1-4, the complete variable domain reads DTGVSQNPRHKITKRGQNVTFRCDPISEHNRLYWYRQTLGQGPEFLTYFQNEAQLEKSRLLSDRFSAERPKGSFSTLEIQRTEQGDSAMYLCASSGTGGQREKLFFGSGTQLSVL.

This clone was picked up a small number of times. The genes are TRBV6-5 and TRBJ2-2; D not certain. Germline values: CDR1 MNHEY, CDR2 SVGAGI. Trimming took 6 bases from V and 4 from J, leaving 9 bases between them. The CDR3 has 13 amino acids. The CDR3 DNA follows: TGTGCCAGCAGCTTCCCCGGCACCGGGGAGCTGTTTTTT. Translating it yields CASSFPGTGELFF.

V gene TRBV9 combines with J gene TRBJ1-1, with TRBD1 as a possible D gene (5 bases). In germline, CDR1 is SGDLS, CDR2 YYNGEE. V was shortened by 3 bases and J by 5 bases, with 11 bases between the two germline ends. The CDR3 length is 13 residues. CDR3 nucleotides: TGTGCCAGCAGCGCAGACAGAGGGACTGAAGCTTTCTTT. Protein product: CASSADRGTEAFF. The full variable domain, in which reference TRBV9 and TRBJ1-1 provide the parts outside the CDR3, is DSGVTQTPKHLITATGQRVTLRCSPRSGDLSVYWYQQSLDQGLQFLIQYYNGEERAKGNILERFSAQQFPDLHSELNLSSLELGDSALYFCASSADRGTEAFFGQGTRLTVV.

This chain joins TRBV29-1 and TRBJ1-2, with D tentatively TRBD1 (6 bases). CDR3 length equals 12 residues. The germline V gene encodes CDR1 SQVTM and CDR2 ANQGSEA. V gave up 7 bases and J gave up 8 bases, with 17 bases separating them. In DNA, the CDR3 is TGCAGCGGCGGACAGCGTTCTTCAGGCTACACCTTC. Its translation is CSGGQRSSGYTF.

CDR3 sequence reads: CASSPTAGSQPQHF. CDR3 nucleotide sequence: TGTGCCAGCAGTCCGACCGCCGGTAGCCAGCCCCAGCATTTT. This chain uses TRBV6-5 with TRBJ1-5; D ambiguous. V lost 5 bases and J 7 bases, leaving 15 bases between the germline ends. The CDR3 sequence is 14 residues long. From germline, CDR1 is MNHEY and CDR2 SVGAGI.

In regard to this clone: A junction boundary mismatches the germline segment, possibly from a read error. This chain connects TRBV3-1 (or the pseudogene TRBV3-2) to TRBJ1-1, with unresolved D. CDR3 length: 12 residues. The germline V gene has CDR1 LGHDT and CDR2 YNNKEL (reference sequence). In DNA, the CDR3 is TGTGCCAGCCGCCAATCCGAAACTGAAGCTTTCTTT. It codes for CASRQSETEAFF.

The chain couples TRBV7-2 to TRBJ1-3; 9 positions agree with TRBD1. This CDR3 comprises 15 residues. The V gene end was trimmed by 5 bases and the J gene end by 3 bases; junction bases not matched to a gene: 5. The germline gives CDR1 SGHTA, CDR2 FQGNSA. The CDR3, as DNA: TGTGCCAGCAGCCTCCCGACAGGGGGTGGAAACACCATATATTTT. This sequence encodes CASSLPTGGGNTIYF.

This chain joins TRBV2 and TRBJ1-5, with D possibly TRBD1 on 6 matching bases. This CDR3 spans 14 amino acids. Per the germline V gene, CDR1 is SNHLY and CDR2 is FYNNEI. Between the trimmed V and J ends, which lost 5 bases and 0 bases, there was a span of 8 bases. CDR3 amino acids: CASSWTDSNQPQHF. The CDR3 DNA reads as TGTGCCAGCAGTTGGACAGATAGCAATCAGCCCCAGCATTTT.

The genes are TRBV12-3 or TRBV12-4 and TRBJ1-6, with D possibly being TRBD1 (5 bases). The V end lost 6 bases, the J end lost 7 bases, and 10 bases lay between the germline ends. The CDR3 covers 13 residues. The CDR3 coding sequence is TGTGCCAGCAGGGGGACCGAGAATTCACCCCTCCACTTT. Its translation is CASRGTENSPLHF.

CDR3 amino acids: CSVGQGWNEQFF. CDR3 DNA: TGCAGCGTGGGACAGGGTTGGAATGAGCAGTTCTTC. V usage is TRBV29-1 and J usage is TRBJ2-1; 9 bases map to TRBD1. In germline, CDR1 is SQVTM, CDR2 ANQGSEA. The CDR3 is made up of 12 amino acids. The V segment lost 6 bases and the J segment 7 bases; nucleotides outside the gene matches: 4.

This clone was observed a single time. The chain joins TRBV5-1 to TRBJ2-1; unclear D gene. This CDR3 is built from 14 residues. The V gene's germline CDR1 is SGHRS and CDR2 YFSETQ. V was clipped by 4 bases and J by 5 bases, with 13 bases between them. The CDR3 region is CASSVRVRDNEQFF. The CDR3 DNA reads as TGCGCCAGCAGCGTCCGGGTTCGTGACAATGAGCAGTTCTTC.

The V gene is TRBV5-1, the J gene TRBJ2-1; D might be TRBD1 or TRBD2, each matching 5 bases. V lost 0 bases to trimming and J lost 1 base, with 8 bases between them. The CDR3 extends over 15 amino acids. Germline CDR1 is SGHRS and CDR2 is YFSETQ. In DNA, the CDR3 is TGCGCCAGCAGCTTGGACGGGGCGTCCTACAATGAGCAGTTCTTC. Its protein is CASSLDGASYNEQFF.

This rearrangement joins TRBV2 to TRBJ1-1; D remains unclear. V lost 2 bases, J lost 2 bases, and 6 bases lay in between. Germline CDR1 SNHLY, CDR2 FYNNEI. This CDR3 contains 13 residues. The CDR3 region is CASSERPNTEAFF. The CDR3 coding sequence is TGTGCCAGCAGTGAACGGCCTAACACTGAAGCTTTCTTT.

The chain employs TRBV2 and TRBJ1-2, with unresolved D. Between the trimmed V and J ends, which lost 5 bases and 8 bases, there was a span of 15 bases. Germline V gene data show CDR1 as SNHLY and CDR2 as FYNNEI. The CDR3 sequence is 13 residues long. CDR3 coding DNA: TGTGCCAGCAGTTCGGGTCCGACGGGGGGCTACACCTTC. Translating gives CASSSGPTGGYTF.

This chain links TRBV6-4 with TRBJ2-5, with D hard to call. The germline CDR1 and CDR2 sequences are MRHNA and SNTAGT. CDR3 length equals 11 residues. Trimming took 4 bases from V and 14 from J, leaving 14 bases between them. CDR3 DNA: TGTGCCAGCAGTGCGACTCTCTCGGATTACTTC. It encodes CASSATLSDYF.

This sequence joins TRBV27 and TRBJ2-1; D gene unclear. The germline gives CDR1 MNHEY, CDR2 SMNVEV (reference sequence). This CDR3 spans 13 amino acids. Trimming took off 3 bases at V and 6 bases at J, with 9 bases between the two ends. CDR3 sequence (DNA): TGTGCCAGCAGTTTGGGTAGGTCCAATGAGCAGTTCTTC. Amino acid sequence: CASSLGRSNEQFF.

The chain employs TRBV7-2 and TRBJ1-2; TRBD1 aligns across 8 bases. The V and J ends lost 0 bases and 4 bases, in that order; junction bases with no gene match: 4. The CDR3 extends over 15 amino acids. Per germline, CDR1 SGHTA and CDR2 FQGNSA. CDR3 in amino acids: CASSLAPGQVYGYTF. CDR3 bases: TGTGCCAGCAGCTTAGCCCCGGGACAGGTCTATGGCTACACCTTC.

This clone was counted between two and nine times. The J gene is TRBJ2-2, the V gene TRBV3-1 (or the pseudogene TRBV3-2); D not certain. CDR3 length: 12 residues. Deletions cut 4 bases from V and 8 bases from J, with 8 bases between. CDR1 LGHDT and CDR2 YNNKEL come from the germline V gene (reference sequence). The CDR3: CASSPQRGELFF. Written as DNA, the CDR3 is TGTGCCAGCAGCCCCCAAAGGGGGGAGCTGTTTTTT.

The chain combines TRBV7-8 with TRBJ1-5; weak D call: TRBD1 (5 bases). Trimming cost V 5 bases and J 0 bases, with 11 bases left between them. Germline CDR1 SGHVS, CDR2 FQNEAQ. This CDR3 contains 15 residues. Here the CDR3 reads CASSLGAISNQPQHF. CDR3 in DNA: TGTGCCAGCAGCCTAGGGGCGATTAGCAATCAGCCCCAGCATTTT. The whole variable domain, remainder taken from reference TRBV7-8 and TRBJ1-5, is GAGVSQSPRYKVAKRGQDVALRCDPISGHVSLFWYQQALGQGPEFLTYFQNEAQLDKSGLPSDRFFAERPEGSVSTLKIQRTQQEDSAVYLCASSLGAISNQPQHFGDGTRLSIL.

J is TRBJ1-2 and V is TRBV29-1; D ambiguous. The V and J ends lost 5 bases and 8 bases respectively, with 6 bases between them. The germline gives CDR1 SQVTM, CDR2 ANQGSEA. CDR3 length equals 9 residues. In DNA form, the CDR3 reads TGCAGCGTTTGGAGAGGCTACACCTTC. Translated, it gives CSVWRGYTF.

The CDR3 spells CASSFVSSVNEQFF. DNA of the CDR3: TGTGCCAGCAGTTTTGTATCTTCAGTCAATGAGCAGTTCTTC. The gene calls are TRBV28 and TRBJ2-1, with D unresolved. V lost 3 bases, J lost 6 bases, and 12 bases lay in between. Germline CDR1 is MDHEN and CDR2 is SYDVKM. The CDR3 consists of 14 residues.

The V call is TRBV10-3, the J call TRBJ2-1; 8 positions agree with TRBD2. The CDR3 covers 18 residues. Germline V gene data show CDR1 as ENHRY and CDR2 as SYGVKD. Trimming cost V 2 bases and J 7 bases; bases outside gene matches: 16. CDR3 sequence reads: CAISEPGGSGSVGNEQFF. The CDR3 nucleotides are TGTGCCATCAGTGAGCCCGGGGGGAGCGGGAGTGTTGGTAATGAGCAGTTCTTC.

The CDR3 sequence: CASSPGGGPYNEQFF. CDR3 coding DNA: TGTGCCAGCAGCCCCGGTGGGGGGCCCTACAATGAGCAGTTCTTC. This sequence joins TRBV9 and TRBJ2-1; either TRBD1 or TRBD2 may supply D (6 bases each). V lost 4 bases and J 2 bases, leaving 13 bases between the germline ends. The germline V gene encodes CDR1 SGDLS and CDR2 YYNGEE. There are 15 residues in the CDR3.

The chain uses TRBV5-1 and TRBJ1-5; D not resolved. V was trimmed by 4 bases and J by 6 bases, leaving 11 bases between them. Germline CDR1 SGHRS, CDR2 YFSETQ. The CDR3 is made up of 13 amino acids. The chain's CDR3 is CASSPEGIQPQHF. The CDR3 region has the DNA TGCGCCAGCAGCCCGGAAGGGATTCAGCCCCAGCATTTT. The full variable domain, with the rest looked up from reference TRBV5-1 and TRBJ1-5, is KAGVTQTPRYLIKTRGQQVTLSCSPISGHRSVSWYQQTPGQGLQFLFEYFSETQRNKGNFPGRFSGRQFSNSRSEMNVSTLELGDSALYLCASSPEGIQPQHFGDGTRLSIL.

This chain connects TRBV5-1 to TRBJ1-2; a possible D gene is TRBD1 (5 bases). The germline V gene has CDR1 SGHRS and CDR2 YFSETQ. The CDR3 is 15 residues long. V dropped 0 bases and J dropped 5 bases, with 14 bases sitting between them. DNA for the CDR3: TGCGCCAGCAGCTTGGTTCAAGGAGGGGAGTATGGCTACACCTTC. It encodes CASSLVQGGEYGYTF.

The chain combines TRBV24-1 with TRBJ1-4, with 7 bases fitting TRBD1. CDR1 and CDR2 from the germline V gene are KGHDR and SFDVKD. This CDR3 is 16 amino acids long. J gave up 5 bases and V 3 bases, and 8 bases lay outside the gene matches. Here the CDR3 reads CATSDASTGLNEKLFF. CDR3 nucleotide sequence: TGTGCCACCAGTGATGCCTCGACAGGGTTAAATGAAAAACTGTTTTTT.

Regarding this clone: The junction shows a germline mismatch at one end, possibly a read error. The chain joins TRBV5-1 to TRBJ2-2; TRBD2 might be the D (9 bases). CDR3 size: 19 residues. Germline-derived CDR1 and CDR2 are SGHRS and YFSETQ. CDR3 DNA sequence: TGCGCCAGCAGCTTAACGCAGGGGGCGGCTAGCGGGATACCCGGGGAGCCGTTTTTT. This translates into CASSLTQGAASGIPGEPFF.